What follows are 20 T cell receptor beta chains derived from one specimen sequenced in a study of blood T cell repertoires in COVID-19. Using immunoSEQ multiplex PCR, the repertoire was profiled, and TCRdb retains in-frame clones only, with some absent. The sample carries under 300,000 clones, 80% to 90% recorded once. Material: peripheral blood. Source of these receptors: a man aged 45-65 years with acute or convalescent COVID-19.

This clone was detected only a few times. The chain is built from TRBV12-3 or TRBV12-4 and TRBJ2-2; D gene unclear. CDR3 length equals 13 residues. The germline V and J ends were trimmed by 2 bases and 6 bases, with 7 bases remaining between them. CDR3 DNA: TGTGCCAGCAGTTTAATCCGGGCCGGGGAGCTGTTTTTT. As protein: CASSLIRAGELFF.

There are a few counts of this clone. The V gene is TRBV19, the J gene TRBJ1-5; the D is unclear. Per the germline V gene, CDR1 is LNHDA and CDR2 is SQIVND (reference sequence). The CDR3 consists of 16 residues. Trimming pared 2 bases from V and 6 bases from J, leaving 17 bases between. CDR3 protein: CASSIIPTALGQPQHF. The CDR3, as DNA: TGTGCCAGTAGTATAATCCCTACCGCTCTTGGTCAGCCCCAGCATTTT.

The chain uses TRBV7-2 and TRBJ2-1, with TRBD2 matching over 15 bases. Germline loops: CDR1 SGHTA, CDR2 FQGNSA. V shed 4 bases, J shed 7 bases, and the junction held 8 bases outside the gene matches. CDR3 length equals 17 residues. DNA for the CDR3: TGTGCCAGCAGCTCCTCAACCGGGACTAGCGGGAGGAATGAGCAGTTCTTC. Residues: CASSSSTGTSGRNEQFF.

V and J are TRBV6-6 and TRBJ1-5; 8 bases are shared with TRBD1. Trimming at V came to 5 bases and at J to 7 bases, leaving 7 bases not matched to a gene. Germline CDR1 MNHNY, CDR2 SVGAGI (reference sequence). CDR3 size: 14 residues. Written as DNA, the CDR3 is TGTGCCAGCAGTCGACAGGGGATGGAACAGCCCCAGCATTTT. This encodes CASSRQGMEQPQHF.

In nucleotides, the CDR3 is TGTGCCAGCAGTGAAAATATAGGCAGGGGGAGTGGGGAGACCCAGTACTTC. It translates to CASSENIGRGSGETQYF. V is TRBV6-1 and J is TRBJ2-5, with 7 bases matching TRBD1. The CDR3 has 17 amino acids. Trimming took 2 bases from V and 5 from J; bases not matched to a gene: 14. Germline loops: CDR1 MNHNS, CDR2 SASEGT.

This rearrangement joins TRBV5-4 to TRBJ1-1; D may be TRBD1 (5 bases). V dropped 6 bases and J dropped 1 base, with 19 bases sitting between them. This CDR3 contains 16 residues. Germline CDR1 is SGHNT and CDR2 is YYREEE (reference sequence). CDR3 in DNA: TGTGCCAGCACCGGAATCGGGGGTACGGGGAACACTGAAGCTTTCTTT. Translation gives CASTGIGGTGNTEAFF.

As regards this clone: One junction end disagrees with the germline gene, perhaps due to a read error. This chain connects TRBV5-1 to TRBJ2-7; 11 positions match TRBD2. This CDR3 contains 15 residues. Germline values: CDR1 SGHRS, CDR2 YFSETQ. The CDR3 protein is CASSLDTSGSYEQYF. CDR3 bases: TGCGCCAGCAGCTTGGATACTAGCGGGAGCTACGAACAGTACTTC.

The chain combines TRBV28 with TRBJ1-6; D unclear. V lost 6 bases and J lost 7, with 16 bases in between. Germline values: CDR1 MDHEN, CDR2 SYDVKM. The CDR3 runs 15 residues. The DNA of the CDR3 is TGTGCCAGCAGCTTCAATGAGGGTAGGAATTCACCCCTCCACTTT. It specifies CASSFNEGRNSPLHF.

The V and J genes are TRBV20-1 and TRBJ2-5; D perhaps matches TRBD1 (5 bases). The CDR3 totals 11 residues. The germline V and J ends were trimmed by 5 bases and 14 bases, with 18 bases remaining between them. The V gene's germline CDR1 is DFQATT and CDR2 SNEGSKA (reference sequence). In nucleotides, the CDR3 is TGCAGTGCTCGAGTGGGGCCAGAAAAATACTTC. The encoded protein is CSARVGPEKYF.

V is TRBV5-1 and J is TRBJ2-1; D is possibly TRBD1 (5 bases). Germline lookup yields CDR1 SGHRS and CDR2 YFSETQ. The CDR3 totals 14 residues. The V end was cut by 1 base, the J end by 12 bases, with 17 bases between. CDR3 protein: CASSLWEQEGWQFF. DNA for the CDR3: TGCGCCAGCAGCTTGTGGGAACAGGAAGGGTGGCAGTTCTTC.

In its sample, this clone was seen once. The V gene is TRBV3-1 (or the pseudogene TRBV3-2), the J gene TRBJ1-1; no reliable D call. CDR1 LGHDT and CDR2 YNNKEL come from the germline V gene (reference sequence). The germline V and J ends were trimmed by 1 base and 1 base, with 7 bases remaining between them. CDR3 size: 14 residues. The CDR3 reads CASSQAGPNTEAFF. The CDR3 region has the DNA TGTGCCAGCAGCCAAGCTGGGCCGAACACTGAAGCTTTCTTT.

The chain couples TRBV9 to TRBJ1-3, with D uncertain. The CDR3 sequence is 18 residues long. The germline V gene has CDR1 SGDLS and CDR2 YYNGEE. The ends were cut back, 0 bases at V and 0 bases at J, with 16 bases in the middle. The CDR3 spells CASSVGGIFASSGNTIYF. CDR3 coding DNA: TGTGCCAGCAGCGTAGGAGGGATTTTTGCGAGCTCTGGAAACACCATATATTTT.

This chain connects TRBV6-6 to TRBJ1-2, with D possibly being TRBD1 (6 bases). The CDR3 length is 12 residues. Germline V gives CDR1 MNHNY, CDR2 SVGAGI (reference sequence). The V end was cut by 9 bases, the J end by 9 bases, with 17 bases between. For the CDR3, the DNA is TGTGCCAGTTATGGGCAGGGGATAAGCTACACCTTC. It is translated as CASYGQGISYTF.

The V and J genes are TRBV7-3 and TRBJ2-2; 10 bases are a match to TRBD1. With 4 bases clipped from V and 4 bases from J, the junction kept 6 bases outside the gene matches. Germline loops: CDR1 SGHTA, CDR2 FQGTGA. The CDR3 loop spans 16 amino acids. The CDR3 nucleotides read TGTGCCAGCAGCTATACCGGGACAGGGGTCACCGGGGAGCTGTTTTTT. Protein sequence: CASSYTGTGVTGELFF.

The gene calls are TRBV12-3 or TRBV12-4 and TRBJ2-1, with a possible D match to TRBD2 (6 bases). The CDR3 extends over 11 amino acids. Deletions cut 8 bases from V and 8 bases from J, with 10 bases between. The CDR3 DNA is TGTGCCAGCTTGTGGGGGGATGAGCAGTTCTTC. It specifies CASLWGDEQFF.

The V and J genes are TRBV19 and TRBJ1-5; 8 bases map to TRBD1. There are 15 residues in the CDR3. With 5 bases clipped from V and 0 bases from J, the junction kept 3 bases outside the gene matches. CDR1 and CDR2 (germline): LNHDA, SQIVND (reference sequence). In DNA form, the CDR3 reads TGTGCCAGTAGTGCAGGGGGCCGTAGCAATCAGCCCCAGCATTTT. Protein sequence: CASSAGGRSNQPQHF. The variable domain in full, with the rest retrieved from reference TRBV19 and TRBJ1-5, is DGGITQSPKYLFRKEGQNVTLSCEQNLNHDAMYWYRQDPGQGLRLIYYSQIVNDFQKGDIAEGYSVSREKKESFPLTVTSAQKNPTAFYLCASSAGGRSNQPQHFGDGTRLSIL.

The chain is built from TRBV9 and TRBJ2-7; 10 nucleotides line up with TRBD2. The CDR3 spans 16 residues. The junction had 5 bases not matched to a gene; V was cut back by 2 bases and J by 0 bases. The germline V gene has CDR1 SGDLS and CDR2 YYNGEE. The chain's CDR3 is CASSVGSGGPSYEQYF. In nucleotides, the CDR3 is TGTGCCAGCAGCGTCGGTAGCGGGGGGCCCTCCTACGAGCAGTACTTC.

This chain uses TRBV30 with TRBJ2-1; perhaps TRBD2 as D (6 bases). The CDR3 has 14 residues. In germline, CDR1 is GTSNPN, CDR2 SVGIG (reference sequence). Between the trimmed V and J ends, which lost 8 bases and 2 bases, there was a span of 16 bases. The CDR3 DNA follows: TGTGCCCGCGACATCGGGAGAGCCTACAATGAGCAGTTCTTC. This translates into CARDIGRAYNEQFF.

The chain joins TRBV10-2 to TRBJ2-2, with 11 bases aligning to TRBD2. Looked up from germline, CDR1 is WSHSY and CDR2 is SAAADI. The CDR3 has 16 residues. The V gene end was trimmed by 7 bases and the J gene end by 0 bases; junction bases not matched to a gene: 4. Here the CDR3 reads CASNALAGANTGELFF. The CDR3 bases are TGCGCCAGCAACGCACTAGCGGGAGCGAACACCGGGGAGCTGTTTTTT.

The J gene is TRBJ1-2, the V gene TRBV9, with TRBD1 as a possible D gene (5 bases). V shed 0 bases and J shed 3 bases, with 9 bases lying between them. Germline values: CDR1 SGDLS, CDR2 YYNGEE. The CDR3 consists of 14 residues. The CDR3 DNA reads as TGTGCCAGCAGCGTAGGGGGCAGGGACTATGGCTACACCTTC. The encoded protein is CASSVGGRDYGYTF.